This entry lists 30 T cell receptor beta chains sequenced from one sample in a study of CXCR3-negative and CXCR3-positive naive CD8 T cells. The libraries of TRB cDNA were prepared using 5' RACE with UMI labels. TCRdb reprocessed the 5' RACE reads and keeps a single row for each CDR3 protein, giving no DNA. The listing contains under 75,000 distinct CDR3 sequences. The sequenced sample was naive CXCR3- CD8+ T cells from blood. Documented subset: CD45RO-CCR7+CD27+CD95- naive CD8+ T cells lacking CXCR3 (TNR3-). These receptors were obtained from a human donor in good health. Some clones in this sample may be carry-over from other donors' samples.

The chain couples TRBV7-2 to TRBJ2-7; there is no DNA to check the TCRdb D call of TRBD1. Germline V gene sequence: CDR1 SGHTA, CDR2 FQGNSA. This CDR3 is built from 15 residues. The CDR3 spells CASSLNAGKTYEQYF.

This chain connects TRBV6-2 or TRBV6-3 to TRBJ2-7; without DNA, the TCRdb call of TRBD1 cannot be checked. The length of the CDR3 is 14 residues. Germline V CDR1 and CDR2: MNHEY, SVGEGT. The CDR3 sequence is CASSFGTVSYEQYF.

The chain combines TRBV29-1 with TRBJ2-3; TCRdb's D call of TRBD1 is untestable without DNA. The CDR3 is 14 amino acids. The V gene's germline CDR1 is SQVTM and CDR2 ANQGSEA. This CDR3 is CSVERGPRPDTQYF.

The CDR3 sequence: CASSFGGAGYTF. The V call is TRBV12-3 or TRBV12-4, the J call TRBJ1-2. CDR3 length equals 12 residues.

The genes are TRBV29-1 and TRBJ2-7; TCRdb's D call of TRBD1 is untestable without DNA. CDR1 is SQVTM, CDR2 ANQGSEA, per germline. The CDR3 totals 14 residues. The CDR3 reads CSVEDRTDSYEQYF.

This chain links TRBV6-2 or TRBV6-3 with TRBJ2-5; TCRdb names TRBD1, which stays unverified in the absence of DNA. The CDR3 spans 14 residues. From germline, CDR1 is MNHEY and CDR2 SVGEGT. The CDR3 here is CASSTIPGQETQYF.

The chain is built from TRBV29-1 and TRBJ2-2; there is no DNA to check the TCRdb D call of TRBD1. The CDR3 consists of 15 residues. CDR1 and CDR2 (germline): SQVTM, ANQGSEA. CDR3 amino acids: CSVVGGGANTGELFF.

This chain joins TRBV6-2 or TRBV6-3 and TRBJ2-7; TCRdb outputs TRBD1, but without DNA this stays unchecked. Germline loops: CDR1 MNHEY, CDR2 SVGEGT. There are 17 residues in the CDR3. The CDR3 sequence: CASTPPLRDRWAYEQYF.

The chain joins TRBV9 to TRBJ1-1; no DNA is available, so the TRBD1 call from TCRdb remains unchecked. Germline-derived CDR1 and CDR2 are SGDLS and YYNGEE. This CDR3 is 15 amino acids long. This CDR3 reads CASSVQGGSNTEAFF.

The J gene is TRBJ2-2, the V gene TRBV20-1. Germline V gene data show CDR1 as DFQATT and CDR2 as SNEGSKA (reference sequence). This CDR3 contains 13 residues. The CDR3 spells CSARNRATGELFF.

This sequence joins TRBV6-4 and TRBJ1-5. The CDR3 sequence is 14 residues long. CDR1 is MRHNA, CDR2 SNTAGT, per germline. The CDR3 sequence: CASSEAYSNQPQHF.

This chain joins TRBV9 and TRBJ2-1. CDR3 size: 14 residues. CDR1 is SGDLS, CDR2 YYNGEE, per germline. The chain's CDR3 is CASSVTGSNNEQFF.

The CDR3 sequence: CASSAKGLDTGELFF. V is TRBV6-4 and J is TRBJ2-2; without DNA, the TCRdb call of TRBD1 cannot be checked. The V gene's germline CDR1 is MRHNA and CDR2 SNTAGT. The length of the CDR3 is 15 residues.

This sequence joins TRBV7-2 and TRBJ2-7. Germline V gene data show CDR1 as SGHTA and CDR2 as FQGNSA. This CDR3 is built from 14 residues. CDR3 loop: CASSLDLRIYEQYF.

This CDR3 is CASSFGVGGLSFYNEQFF. The rearrangement joins TRBV28 to TRBJ2-1; TCRdb names TRBD1, which stays unverified in the absence of DNA. The CDR3 sequence is 18 residues long. The germline V gene encodes CDR1 MDHEN and CDR2 SYDVKM.

The CDR3 spells CASSFGDTEAFF. The chain has TRBV5-6 and TRBJ1-1. The CDR3 totals 12 residues. The V gene's germline CDR1 is SGHDT and CDR2 YYEEEE.

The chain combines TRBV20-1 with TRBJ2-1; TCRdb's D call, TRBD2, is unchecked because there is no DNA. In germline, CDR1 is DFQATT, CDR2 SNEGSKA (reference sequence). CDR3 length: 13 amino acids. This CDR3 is CSALNRNSGEQFF.

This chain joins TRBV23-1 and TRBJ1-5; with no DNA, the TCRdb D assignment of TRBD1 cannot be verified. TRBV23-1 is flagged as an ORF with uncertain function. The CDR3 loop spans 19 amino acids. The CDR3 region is CASSQTPPCRRRNNQPQHF.

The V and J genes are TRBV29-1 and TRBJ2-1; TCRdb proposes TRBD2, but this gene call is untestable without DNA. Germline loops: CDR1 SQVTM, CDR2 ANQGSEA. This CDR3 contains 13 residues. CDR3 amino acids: CSAEREGQNEQFF.

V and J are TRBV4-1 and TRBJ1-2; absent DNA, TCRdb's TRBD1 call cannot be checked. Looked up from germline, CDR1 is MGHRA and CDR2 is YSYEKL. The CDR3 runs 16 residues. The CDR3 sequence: CASSQETGSRGYGYTF.

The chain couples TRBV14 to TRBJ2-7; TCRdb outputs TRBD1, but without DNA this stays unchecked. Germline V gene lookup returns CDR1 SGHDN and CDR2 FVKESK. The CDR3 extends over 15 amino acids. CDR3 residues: CASSPQGARAGEQYF.

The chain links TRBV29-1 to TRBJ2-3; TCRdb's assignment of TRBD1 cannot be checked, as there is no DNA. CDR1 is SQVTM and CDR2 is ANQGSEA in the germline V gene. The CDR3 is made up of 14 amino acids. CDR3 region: CSVTFREVSDTQYF.

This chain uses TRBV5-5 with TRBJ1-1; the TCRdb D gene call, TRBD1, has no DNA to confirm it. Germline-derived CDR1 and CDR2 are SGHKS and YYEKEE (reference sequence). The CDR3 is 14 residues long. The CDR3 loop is CASSFQGWNTEAFF.

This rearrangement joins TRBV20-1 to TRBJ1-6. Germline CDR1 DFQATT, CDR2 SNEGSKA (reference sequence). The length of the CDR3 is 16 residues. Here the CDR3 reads CSARDNKLAGWSPLHF.

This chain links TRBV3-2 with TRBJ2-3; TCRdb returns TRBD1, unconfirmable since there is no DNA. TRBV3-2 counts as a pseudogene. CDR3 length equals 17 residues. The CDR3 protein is CASSQLRGAPCGDTQYF.

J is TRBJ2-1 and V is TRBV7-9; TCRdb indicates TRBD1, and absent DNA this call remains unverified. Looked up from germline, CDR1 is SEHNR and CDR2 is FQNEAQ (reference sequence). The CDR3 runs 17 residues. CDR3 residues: CASSSPEGGGTGNEQFF.

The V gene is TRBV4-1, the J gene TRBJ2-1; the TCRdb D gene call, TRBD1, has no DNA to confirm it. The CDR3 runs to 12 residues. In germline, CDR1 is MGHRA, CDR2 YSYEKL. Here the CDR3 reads CASSPGGIEQFF.

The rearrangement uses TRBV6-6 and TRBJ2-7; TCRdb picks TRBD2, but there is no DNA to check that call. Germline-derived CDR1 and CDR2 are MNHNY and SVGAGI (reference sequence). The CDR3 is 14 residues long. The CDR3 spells CASWSGVLIYEQYF.

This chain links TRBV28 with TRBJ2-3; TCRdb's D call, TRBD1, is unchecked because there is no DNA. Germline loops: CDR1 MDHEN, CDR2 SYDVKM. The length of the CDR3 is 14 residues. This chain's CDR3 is CASSPLRSTDTQYF.

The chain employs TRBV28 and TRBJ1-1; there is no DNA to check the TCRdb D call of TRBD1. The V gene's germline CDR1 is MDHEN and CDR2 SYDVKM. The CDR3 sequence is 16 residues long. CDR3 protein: CASSFGSGQLNTEAFF.